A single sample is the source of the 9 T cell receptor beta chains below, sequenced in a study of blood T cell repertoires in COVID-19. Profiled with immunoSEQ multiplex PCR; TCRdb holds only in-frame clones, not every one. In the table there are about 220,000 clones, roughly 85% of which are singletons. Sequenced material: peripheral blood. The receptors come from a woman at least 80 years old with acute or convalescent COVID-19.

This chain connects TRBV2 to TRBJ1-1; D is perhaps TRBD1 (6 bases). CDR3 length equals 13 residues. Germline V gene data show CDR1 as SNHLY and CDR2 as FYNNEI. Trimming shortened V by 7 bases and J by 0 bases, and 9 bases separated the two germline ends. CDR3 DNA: TGTGCCAGCATGACAGGATTGAACACTGAAGCTTTCTTT. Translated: CASMTGLNTEAFF.

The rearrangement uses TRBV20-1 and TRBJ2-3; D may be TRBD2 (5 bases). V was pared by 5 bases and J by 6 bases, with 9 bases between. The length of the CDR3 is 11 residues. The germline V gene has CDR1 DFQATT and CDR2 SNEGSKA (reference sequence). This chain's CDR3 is CSAQRGDTQYF. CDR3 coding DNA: TGCAGTGCTCAACGGGGTGATACGCAGTATTTT.

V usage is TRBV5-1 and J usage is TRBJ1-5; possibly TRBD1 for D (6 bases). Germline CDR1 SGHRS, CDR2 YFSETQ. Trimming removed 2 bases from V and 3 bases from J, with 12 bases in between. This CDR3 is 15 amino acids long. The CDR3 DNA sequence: TGCGCCAGCAGCTTATCAGGGGAGAACAATCAGCCCCAGCATTTT. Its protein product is CASSLSGENNQPQHF.

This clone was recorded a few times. In nucleotides, the CDR3 is TGTGCCAGCAGTGGCGGCAGGGGAAGGACCGGGGAGCTGTTTTTT. Translation: CASSGGRGRTGELFF. The V call is TRBV2, the J call TRBJ2-2, with D perhaps matching TRBD1 (6 bases). Looked up from germline, CDR1 is SNHLY and CDR2 is FYNNEI. V was cut by 4 bases and J by 5 bases, with 14 bases left in between. This CDR3 comprises 15 residues.

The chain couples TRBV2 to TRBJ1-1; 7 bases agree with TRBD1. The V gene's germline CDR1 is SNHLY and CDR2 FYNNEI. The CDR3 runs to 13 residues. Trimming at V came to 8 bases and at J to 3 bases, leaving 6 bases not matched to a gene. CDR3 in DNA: TGTGCCAGCTCTCCCGACAGGGACACTGAAGCTTTCTTT. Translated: CASSPDRDTEAFF.

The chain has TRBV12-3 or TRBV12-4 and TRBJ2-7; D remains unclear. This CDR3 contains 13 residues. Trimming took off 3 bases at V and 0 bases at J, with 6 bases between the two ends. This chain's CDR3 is CASSFSFSYEQYF. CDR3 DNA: TGTGCCAGCAGTTTCAGTTTCTCCTACGAGCAGTACTTC.

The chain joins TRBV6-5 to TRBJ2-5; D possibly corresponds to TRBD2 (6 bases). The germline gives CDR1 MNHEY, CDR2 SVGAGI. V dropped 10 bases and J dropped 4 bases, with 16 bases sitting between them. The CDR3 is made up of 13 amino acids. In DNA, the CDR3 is TGTGCCACCGTAGGAGGGGTCGGAGAGACCCAGTACTTC. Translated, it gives CATVGGVGETQYF.

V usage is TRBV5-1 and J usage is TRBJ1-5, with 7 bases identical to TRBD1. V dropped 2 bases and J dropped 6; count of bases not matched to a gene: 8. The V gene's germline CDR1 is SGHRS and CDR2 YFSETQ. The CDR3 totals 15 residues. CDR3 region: CASSLGGAAGQPQHF. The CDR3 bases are TGCGCCAGCAGCTTAGGGGGCGCAGCAGGTCAGCCCCAGCATTTT.

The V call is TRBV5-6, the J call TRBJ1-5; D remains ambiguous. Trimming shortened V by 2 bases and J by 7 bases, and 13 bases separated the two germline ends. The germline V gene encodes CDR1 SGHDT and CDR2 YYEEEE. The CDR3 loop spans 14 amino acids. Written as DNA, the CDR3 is TGTGCCAGCAGCTTATCGGCAGCGGAGCAGCCCCAGCATTTT. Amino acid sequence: CASSLSAAEQPQHF.